The rows below give T cell receptor beta chains drawn from one sample of a study of kidney transplant recipient with SARS-CoV-2 infection. MiXCR was run by TCRdb on the reads, yielding one entry per CDR3 protein. The sample lists 200,000 to 300,000 distinct CDR3 sequences, under 30% seen once, with roughly 7.3% in the top ten. This specimen consisted of a blood sample, obtained at baseline and on roughly day 120 from a kidney transplant recipient. All receptors derive from a male patient aged 25 to 39 who had COVID-19 and was a kidney transplant recipient. The T cells may come from the graft donor. Both conserved end residues are part of each CDR3. The order of the fields is V gene, D gene, clone size, J gene, CDR3 protein, CDR3 DNA. A D gene is named only where the DNA matches it firmly. Size is omitted from some rows. Given values are once, few, many or a class for expanded clones.

V gene: TRBV5-6
D gene: .
clone size: many
J gene: TRBJ2-2
CDR3 protein: CASSLEEEGNTGELFF
CDR3 DNA: TGTGCCAGCAGCTTGGAGGAGGAGGGAAACACCGGGGAGCTGTTTTTT

V gene: TRBV6-5
D gene: .
clone size: many
J gene: TRBJ2-7
CDR3 protein: CASSSETFSSYEQYF
CDR3 DNA: TGTGCCAGCAGCTCCGAGACATTCAGCTCCTACGAGCAGTACTTC

V gene: TRBV20-1
D gene: .
clone size: many
J gene: TRBJ1-2
CDR3 protein: CSAREGVSYGYTF
CDR3 DNA: TGCAGTGCTAGAGAGGGGGTGAGCTATGGCTACACCTTC

V gene: TRBV5-1
D gene: .
clone size: many
J gene: TRBJ2-1
CDR3 protein: CASSRRGNNEQFF
CDR3 DNA: TGCGCCAGCAGTCGCCGCGGAAACAATGAGCAGTTCTTC

V gene: TRBV5-4
D gene: TRBD2
clone size: .
J gene: TRBJ2-5
CDR3 protein: CASSFLLAGGPYQETQYF
CDR3 DNA: TGTGCCAGCAGCTTCCTACTAGCGGGGGGCCCTTACCAAGAGACCCAGTACTTC

V gene: TRBV5-1
D gene: .
clone size: many
J gene: TRBJ1-4
CDR3 protein: CASARDGGTNEKLFF
CDR3 DNA: TGCGCCAGCGCTCGGGACGGGGGTACTAATGAAAAACTGTTTTTT

V gene: TRBV4-3
D gene: TRBD1
clone size: many
J gene: TRBJ1-4
CDR3 protein: CASSQDSGTGVEKLFF
CDR3 DNA: TGCGCCAGCAGCCAAGATTCCGGGACAGGGGTCGAAAAACTGTTTTTT

V gene: TRBV25-1
D gene: .
clone size: many
J gene: TRBJ1-2
CDR3 protein: CASSSPQELGKTYGYTF
CDR3 DNA: TGTGCCAGCAGTTCGCCGCAAGAACTGGGAAAGACCTATGGCTACACCTTC

V gene: TRBV7-2
D gene: .
clone size: .
J gene: TRBJ2-7
CDR3 protein: CAGSRPGDTYEQYF
CDR3 DNA: TGTGCCGGCAGCCGACCGGGGGACACCTACGAGCAGTACTTC

V gene: TRBV27
D gene: TRBD1
clone size: .
J gene: TRBJ1-2
CDR3 protein: CASRRRGRDGYTF
CDR3 DNA: TGTGCCAGCAGGCGGAGGGGGCGGGATGGCTACACCTTC

V gene: TRBV7-8
D gene: .
clone size: many
J gene: TRBJ1-2
CDR3 protein: CASSLLLFTRKTYGYTF
CDR3 DNA: TGTGCCAGCAGCCTCCTCTTGTTTACCCGAAAGACCTATGGCTACACCTTC